Following are 32 T cell receptor gamma chains from one sample sequenced in a study of γδ T cells in repeated Plasmodium falciparum infection. Bulk repertoires came from Vgamma9/Vdelta2+ or Vdelta2-negative gammadelta T cells flow-sorted from PBMC. TCRdb reprocessed the multiplex PCR reads using CATT. The sample includes 25,000 to 30,000 gamma-chain clones, over 2.5% of them seen just once. Sequencing input: gamma-delta T cells from blood. These receptors originate from a pool of human donors (malaria-infected and uninfected, not separated).

Many counts were recorded for this clone. The chain carries TRGV8 and TRGJ1 or TRGJ2. Looked up from germline, CDR1 is VENAVY and CDR2 is YDSYNSRV. The ends lost 2 bases at V and 10 bases at J; junction bases unmatched: 2. The CDR3 has 10 amino acids. In DNA, the CDR3 is TGTGCCACCTGGGATAAGAAGAAACTCTTT. This sequence encodes CATWDKKKLF.

This clone was observed many times. The likely explanation is a read error, given a far larger clone one base away. The V gene is TRGV9, the J gene TRGJ1 or TRGJ2. CDR3 length: 16 amino acids. The germline CDR1 and CDR2 sequences are GITISATS and ISYDGTV (reference sequence). The CDR3 DNA reads TGCGCCTTGTGGGAGGTGTTCCATTTGAATTATTATAAGAAACTCTTT. As protein: CALWEVFHLNYYKKLF.

Concerning this clone itself: TCRdb's protein for this DNA is that of a much larger clone and differs from the translation at residue 3, likely a read error; the protein shown is the DNA translation. V usage is TRGV9 and J usage is TRGJP. Since TCRdb gives no J gene, matching the DNA to germline was used here to assign it. Germline loops: CDR1 GITISATS, CDR2 ISYDGTV (reference sequence). CDR3 length: 20 residues. CDR3 in amino acids: CASWEVWSLLGELGKKIKVF. In DNA form, the CDR3 reads TGTGCCTCGTGGGAGGTCTGGTCTCTATTAGGAGAGTTGGGCAAAAAAATCAAGGTATTT.

Many counts were recorded for this clone. TCRdb lists the protein of a much larger clone for this DNA, which differs at residue 6, so this is likely a read error; the protein given here is translated from the DNA itself. V gene TRGV9 combines with J gene TRGJP. Since TCRdb gives no J gene, matching the DNA to germline was used here to assign it. Germline CDR1 and CDR2: GITISATS and ISYDGTV (reference sequence). This CDR3 region has 17 residues. With 3 bases clipped from V and 4 bases from J, the junction kept 6 bases outside the gene matches. This CDR3 reads CALWEILQELGKKIKVF. As DNA, the CDR3 is TGTGCCTTGTGGGAGATCCTCCAAGAGTTGGGCAAAAAAATCAAGGTATTT.

This clone occurred many times. This sequence is one base from a far larger clone and is likely a read error. Other DNA sequences within the sample encode an identical CDR3. The CDR3 DNA is TGTGCCTTGTGGGACCGCCTACAAGGGAATTATAAGAAACTCTTT. This gives the protein CALWDRLQGNYKKLF. The chain combines TRGV9 with TRGJ1 or TRGJ2. The J gene, absent from TCRdb, was called here by matching the DNA to germline. Germline-derived CDR1 and CDR2 are GITISATS and ISYDGTV (reference sequence). V dropped 4 bases and J dropped 5; count of bases not matched to a gene: 14. The CDR3 has 15 residues.

This clone came up a few times. The translation of this DNA and the TCRdb protein of a much larger clone differ at residue 4, probably owing to a read error; the protein shown here is translated from the DNA. The genes are TRGV9 and TRGJ1 or TRGJ2. The J gene comes from matching the DNA to germline here; TCRdb lacks it. The CDR3 has 13 amino acids. The germline V gene encodes CDR1 GITISATS and CDR2 ISYDGTV (reference sequence). Here the CDR3 reads CALREEVDHKKLF. The CDR3 DNA is TGTGCCTTGCGGGAGGAGGTGGACCATAAGAAACTCTTT.

With regard to this clone: The translation of this DNA and the TCRdb protein of a much larger clone differ at residue 5, probably owing to a read error; the protein shown here is translated from the DNA. The V call is TRGV2, the J call TRGJ1 or TRGJ2. Here the J gene came from matching the DNA to germline, since TCRdb omits it. CDR1 is EGSNGY and CDR2 is YDSYNSKV in the germline V gene. The CDR3 contains 14 residues. The CDR3: CATWNGQNYYKKLF. CDR3 bases: TGTGCCACCTGGAACGGGCAAAATTATTATAAGAAACTCTTT.

There are many counts of this clone. This DNA's translation and the protein TCRdb lists, from a much larger clone, do not match at residue 9, likely due to a read error; the protein shown is translated from the DNA. V gene TRGV9 combines with J gene TRGJ1 or TRGJ2. Germline V CDR1 and CDR2: GITISATS, ISYDGTV (reference sequence). The CDR3 consists of 13 residues. CDR3 nucleotides: TGTGCCTTGTGGGAGGCAAATTATCATAAGAAACTCTTT. Its translation: CALWEANYHKKLF.

At least ten counts were recorded for this clone. This same CDR3 is encoded by further DNA sequences in the sample. V is TRGV9 and J is TRGJP. TCRdb records no J gene; here it was assigned by comparing the DNA to germline. The CDR3 covers 13 residues. V lost 12 bases and J lost 6; bases outside the gene matches: 5. From germline, CDR1 is GITISATS and CDR2 ISYDGTV (reference sequence). The CDR3 sequence: CAQGELGKKIKVF. CDR3 sequence (DNA): TGTGCCCAGGGAGAGTTGGGCAAAAAAATCAAGGTATTT.

Regarding this clone: The TCRdb protein, from a much larger clone, departs from this DNA's translation at residue 3, likely by read error; the protein shown derives from the DNA. V gene TRGV4 combines with J gene TRGJ1 or TRGJ2. No J segment appears in TCRdb, so it was assigned here by matching the sequence to germline. The CDR3 runs to 11 residues. CDR1 is EGSTGY and CDR2 is YDSYTSSV in the germline V gene. This chain's CDR3 is CASWDLYKKLF. CDR3 nucleotide sequence: TGTGCCTCCTGGGATTTATATAAGAAACTCTTT.

Only a few counts were recorded for this clone. This likely reflects a read error, since a far larger clone is one base away. Other DNA sequences from this sample encode an identical CDR3 as well. This chain uses TRGV9 with TRGJ1 or TRGJ2. TCRdb leaves out the J gene; it was filled in here by matching the DNA to germline. The CDR3 is 11 residues long. Germline lookup yields CDR1 GITISATS and CDR2 ISYDGTV (reference sequence). CDR3 coding DNA: TGTGCCCTGTGGGAGGTGGAGAAGAAACTCTTT. It specifies CALWEVEKKLF.

This clone was detected only a few times. This DNA translates differently at residue 11 from the TCRdb protein, which is that of a much larger clone; a read error is likely, and the protein shown is the DNA's own translation. The V gene is given as TRGV8, and no J gene call is available. In germline, CDR1 is VENAVY, CDR2 YDSYNSRV. The CDR3 has 13 amino acids. The CDR3 is CATWDLGYYKRLF. CDR3 bases: TGTGCCACCTGGGATTTAGGGTATTATAAGAGACTCTTT.

This clone was seen more than once but under ten times. It is likely a read error: a sequence one base away is far more abundant. No DNA is shown, since the ends of the CDR3 on it are uncertain; the CDR3 is the one TCRdb lists. At the DNA level, this CDR3 is encoded by other sequences in the same sample as well. V gene assignment gives TRGV2, but the J gene was left uncalled. CDR1 EGSNGY and CDR2 YDSYNSKV come from the germline V gene. The CDR3 sequence runs 28 residues, both termini included. CDR3 sequence: CATWDDRNSLAVEQHLLSQVSIGRIQHF.

Details on this clone: TCRdb lists the protein of a much larger clone for this DNA, which differs at residue 11, so this is likely a read error; the protein given here is translated from the DNA itself. For the V gene the call is TRGV9; the J gene has no call. The CDR3 loop spans 13 amino acids. Germline V gives CDR1 GITISATS, CDR2 ISYDGTV (reference sequence). This chain's CDR3 is CALWEPETYKNLF. CDR3 in DNA: TGTGCCTTGTGGGAGCCTGAAACTTATAAGAATCTCTTT.

There are many counts of this clone. The chain joins TRGV3 to TRGJ1 or TRGJ2. The V and J ends lost 3 bases and 2 bases, in that order; junction bases with no gene match: 7. The CDR3 totals 14 residues. The V gene's germline CDR1 is VTNTFY and CDR2 YDVSTARD (reference sequence). This CDR3 is CATWDGSHYYKKLF. The CDR3 DNA is TGTGCCACCTGGGACGGGTCTCATTATTATAAGAAACTCTTT.

With respect to this clone: The protein held in TCRdb is that of a much larger clone and does not match this DNA's translation at residue 7, likely because of a read error; the protein shown is translated from the DNA. The chain recombines TRGV9 with TRGJ1 or TRGJ2. The J gene, missing from TCRdb, was assigned here through DNA to germline matching. This CDR3 spans 11 amino acids. Germline V CDR1 and CDR2: GITISATS, ISYDGTV (reference sequence). Unmatched junction bases numbered 8, after V lost 6 bases and J lost 9 bases. The CDR3, as DNA: TGTGCCTTGTGGACCGGCCGTAAGAAACTCTTT. Amino acids: CALWTGRKKLF.

This clone was seen ten or more times. The chain recombines TRGV2 with TRGJ1 or TRGJ2. V was clipped by 0 bases and J by 3 bases; unmatched bases: 11. The CDR3 contains 16 residues. The germline V gene has CDR1 EGSNGY and CDR2 YDSYNSKV. For the CDR3, the DNA is TGTGCCACCTGGGACGGGCTCCTTTTACCTTATTATAAGAAACTCTTT. It encodes CATWDGLLLPYYKKLF.

This clone ranks as medium-sized. The chain has TRGV4 and TRGJ1 or TRGJ2. This CDR3 spans 14 amino acids. CDR1 EGSTGY and CDR2 YDSYTSSV come from the germline V gene. V lost 0 bases and J lost 0; bases outside the gene matches: 2. CDR3 DNA: TGTGCCACCTGGGATGGGACGAATTATTATAAGAAACTCTTT. Translated: CATWDGTNYYKKLF.

This clone was detected many times. One base separates it from a far larger clone, so it is likely a read error. This sample includes further DNA sequences coding for the same CDR3. V is TRGV9 and J is TRGJ1 or TRGJ2. The J gene was not available in TCRdb and was assigned here by matching the DNA to germline segments. This CDR3 spans 13 amino acids. The germline gives CDR1 GITISATS, CDR2 ISYDGTV (reference sequence). This chain's CDR3 is CALWEVIYYKKLF. The CDR3 DNA sequence: TGTGCCTTATGGGAGGTTATTTATTATAAGAAACTCTTT.

As concerns this clone: TCRdb pairs this DNA with a much larger clone's protein that differs at residue 11, likely a read error; the protein shown was translated from the DNA. J is TRGJP and V is TRGV9. TCRdb does not report a J gene; here it was assigned by matching the DNA to germline references. The germline V gene has CDR1 GITISATS and CDR2 ISYDGTV (reference sequence). This CDR3 has 17 amino acids. CDR3 in amino acids: CALWEVLCELSKKIKVF. DNA of the CDR3: TGTGCCTTGTGGGAGGTGCTCTGTGAGTTGAGCAAAAAAATCAAGGTATTT.

A remark on this clone: One base away lies a much larger clone, so this may be a sequencing read error. Because the CDR3's place on the DNA is in doubt, the DNA is left out and the CDR3 is given as listed by TCRdb. The same CDR3 also results from other DNA sequences found in this sample. V gene assignment gives TRGV5, but the J gene was left uncalled. The CDR3 spans 32 residues, counting both ends. Germline-derived CDR1 and CDR2 are VINAFY and YDVSNSKD. The CDR3: CATWDRRRIIRNSLAVEQHWLSQVSIGRIQHF.

This clone was observed a handful of times. A far larger clone lies a single base away; this is likely a read error. The sample contains more than one DNA sequence encoding this CDR3. The V call is TRGV9, the J call TRGJ1 or TRGJ2. The germline CDR1 and CDR2 sequences are GITISATS and ISYDGTV (reference sequence). This CDR3 region has 13 residues. This CDR3 reads CALWEVPLYKKLF. The CDR3 DNA sequence: TGTGCCTTGTGGGAGGTGCCATTGTATAAAAAACTCTTT.

This clone was detected ten times or more. The TCRdb protein comes from a much larger clone and disagrees with this DNA's translation at residue 3, likely due to a read error; the protein given here is derived from the DNA. This rearrangement joins TRGV3 to TRGJ1 or TRGJ2. The CDR3 length is 14 residues. Germline CDR1 and CDR2: VTNTFY and YDVSTARD (reference sequence). The CDR3 sequence is CAIWDRPEYYKKLF. The CDR3 region has the DNA TGTGCCATCTGGGACAGGCCAGAATATTATAAGAAACTCTTT.

This clone showed up many times. TCRdb shows a much larger clone's protein in place of this DNA's translation, and the two differ at residue 10, likely through a read error; the protein shown is translated from the DNA. The rearrangement joins TRGV9 to TRGJP. Here the J gene came from matching the DNA to germline, since TCRdb omits it. Per the germline V gene, CDR1 is GITISATS and CDR2 is ISYDGTV (reference sequence). The CDR3 loop spans 17 amino acids. CDR3 protein: CALWEVRKESGKKIKVF. In DNA, the CDR3 is TGTGCCTTGTGGGAGGTGCGAAAAGAGTCGGGCAAAAAAATCAAGGTATTT.

This clone appeared many times. It differs at one base from a far larger clone, so likely a read error. This CDR3 is also generated by other DNA sequences in the sample. V gene TRGV9 combines with J gene TRGJ1 or TRGJ2. The J gene, missing from TCRdb, was assigned here through DNA to germline matching. From germline, CDR1 is GITISATS and CDR2 ISYDGTV (reference sequence). This CDR3 spans 25 amino acids. V dropped 9 bases and J dropped 3; count of bases not matched to a gene: 47. CDR3 in amino acids: CALDSLRGLLPCNKFEHGAYYKKLF. CDR3 coding DNA: TGTGCCTTGGATTCTTTGCGGGGCTTGTTGCCTTGTAATAAGTTCGAACATGGTGCTTATTATAAGAAACTCTTT.

With respect to this clone: TCRdb's entry gives the protein of a much larger clone, which mismatches this DNA's translation at residue 3, likely from a read error; the protein reported here is translated from the DNA. The chain combines TRGV9 with TRGJ1 or TRGJ2. TCRdb lists no J gene, so it was determined here by aligning the DNA to germline. The length of the CDR3 is 14 residues. The germline gives CDR1 GITISATS, CDR2 ISYDGTV (reference sequence). The DNA for the CDR3 is TGTGCCATGTGGGAGGTGCTACCGAATTATAAGAAACTCTTT. Amino acid sequence: CAMWEVLPNYKKLF.

This clone was seen more than once but under ten times. The V call is TRGV9, the J call TRGJ1 or TRGJ2. TCRdb does not report a J gene; here it was assigned by matching the DNA to germline references. Germline-derived CDR1 and CDR2 are GITISATS and ISYDGTV (reference sequence). V lost 0 bases, J lost 11 bases, and 16 bases stayed unmatched. CDR3 size: 15 residues. The DNA of the CDR3 is TGTGCCTTGTGGGAGGTGTCGGAGGAAGGGCCGGAGAAACTCTTT. Translated: CALWEVSEEGPEKLF.

In this sample, this clone turned up many times. This DNA's translation and the protein TCRdb lists, from a much larger clone, do not match at residue 9, likely due to a read error; the protein shown is translated from the DNA. J is TRGJ1 or TRGJ2 and V is TRGV2. The J gene, absent from TCRdb, was called here by matching the DNA to germline. CDR1 is EGSNGY, CDR2 YDSYNSKV, per germline. The CDR3 extends over 13 amino acids. J gave up 8 bases and V 3 bases, and 10 bases lay outside the gene matches. This chain's CDR3 is CATWDPPGHKKLF. The CDR3 DNA follows: TGTGCCACCTGGGACCCCCCGGGACATAAGAAACTCTTT.

In its sample, this clone was seen many times. TCRdb attributes to this sequence the protein of a much larger clone, which differs from the DNA translation at residue 3; a read error is likely, and the protein displayed is translated from the DNA. The rearrangement joins TRGV4 to TRGJ1 or TRGJ2. Per germline, CDR1 EGSTGY and CDR2 YDSYTSSV. The CDR3 totals 12 residues. The CDR3 coding sequence is TGTGCCTCCTGGCACCTTTATTATAAGAAACTCTTT. This translates into CASWHLYYKKLF.

This clone was seen more than once but under ten times. TCRdb's protein for this DNA is that of a much larger clone and differs from the translation at residue 8, likely a read error; the protein shown is the DNA translation. The chain uses TRGV9 and TRGJP. TCRdb leaves out the J gene; it was filled in here by matching the DNA to germline. CDR3 length equals 19 residues. Germline V gives CDR1 GITISATS, CDR2 ISYDGTV (reference sequence). The ends lost 0 bases at V and 7 bases at J; junction bases unmatched: 12. The CDR3 here is CALWEVHMVRELGKKIKVF. The DNA of the CDR3 is TGTGCCTTGTGGGAGGTGCATATGGTGAGGGAGTTGGGCAAAAAAATCAAGGTATTT.

This clone appeared many times. The chain employs TRGV9 and TRGJ1 or TRGJ2. Germline values: CDR1 GITISATS, CDR2 ISYDGTV (reference sequence). CDR3 length: 14 amino acids. V gave up 0 bases and J gave up 3 bases; unmatched junction bases: 5. The CDR3 DNA sequence: TGTGCCTTGTGGGAGGTGGGGATTTATTATAAGAAACTCTTT. Its translation: CALWEVGIYYKKLF.

The table lists this clone with a few counts. TCRdb pairs this DNA with a much larger clone's protein that differs at residue 3, likely a read error; the protein shown was translated from the DNA. The CDR3 region is CAPWDGWTYKKLF. The CDR3 bases are TGTGCCCCCTGGGATGGGTGGACTTATAAGAAACTCTTT. V is TRGV4 and J is TRGJ1 or TRGJ2. The J gene was not available in TCRdb and was assigned here by matching the DNA to germline segments. Germline CDR1 is EGSTGY and CDR2 is YDSYTSSV. The length of the CDR3 is 13 residues.